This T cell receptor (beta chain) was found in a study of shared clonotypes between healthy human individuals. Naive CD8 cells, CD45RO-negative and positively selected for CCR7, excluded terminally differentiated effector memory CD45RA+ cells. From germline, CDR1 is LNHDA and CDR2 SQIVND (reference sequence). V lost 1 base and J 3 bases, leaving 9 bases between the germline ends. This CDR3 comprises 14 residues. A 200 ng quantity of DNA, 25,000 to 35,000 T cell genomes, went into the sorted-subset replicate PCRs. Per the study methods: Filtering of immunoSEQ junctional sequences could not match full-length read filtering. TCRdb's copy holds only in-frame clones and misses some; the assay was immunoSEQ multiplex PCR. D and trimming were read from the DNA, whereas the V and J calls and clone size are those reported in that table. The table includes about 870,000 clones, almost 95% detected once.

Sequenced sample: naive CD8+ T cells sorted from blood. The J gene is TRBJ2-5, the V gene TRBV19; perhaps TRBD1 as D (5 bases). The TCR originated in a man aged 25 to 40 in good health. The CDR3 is CASSIGGGKETQYF. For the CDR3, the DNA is TGTGCCAGTAGTATAGGGGGCGGAAAAGAGACCCAGTACTTC.